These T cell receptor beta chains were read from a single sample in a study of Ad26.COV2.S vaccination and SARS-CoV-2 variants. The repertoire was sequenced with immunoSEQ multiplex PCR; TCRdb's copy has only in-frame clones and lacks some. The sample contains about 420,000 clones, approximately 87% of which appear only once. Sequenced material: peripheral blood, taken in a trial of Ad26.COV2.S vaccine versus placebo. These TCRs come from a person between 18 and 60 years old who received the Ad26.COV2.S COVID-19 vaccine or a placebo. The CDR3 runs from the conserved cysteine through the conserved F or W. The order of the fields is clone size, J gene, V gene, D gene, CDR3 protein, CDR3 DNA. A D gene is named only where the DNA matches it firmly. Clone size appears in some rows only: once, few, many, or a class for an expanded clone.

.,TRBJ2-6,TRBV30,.,CAWRLRRSGANVLTF,TGTGCCTGGAGGTTGAGGCGCTCTGGGGCCAACGTCCTGACTTTC
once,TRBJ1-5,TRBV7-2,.,CASSLQVNQPQHF,TGTGCCAGCAGCCTACAAGTCAATCAGCCCCAGCATTTT
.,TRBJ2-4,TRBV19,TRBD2,CASRERGERNIQYF,TGTGCCAGTAGGGAGCGGGGGGAACGAAACATTCAGTACTTC
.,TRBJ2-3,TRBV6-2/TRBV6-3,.,CASSYDLDTQYF,TGTGCCAGCAGTTACGACTTGGATACGCAGTATTTT
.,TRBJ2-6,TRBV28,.,CASKGSGANVLTF,TGTGCCAGCAAGGGGTCTGGGGCCAACGTCCTGACTTTC
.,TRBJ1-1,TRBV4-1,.,CASSQDHRAALNTEAFF,TGCGCCAGCAGCCAAGATCACCGGGCAGCATTGAACACTGAAGCTTTCTTT
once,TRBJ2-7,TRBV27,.,CASSLSTGGYEQYF,TGTGCCAGCAGTTTATCGACCGGGGGCTACGAGCAGTACTTC
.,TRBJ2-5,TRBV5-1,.,CASSNVPAQMLETQYF,TGCGCCAGCAGCAATGTCCCCGCCCAAATGTTAGAGACCCAGTACTTC
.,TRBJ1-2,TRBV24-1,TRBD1,CATSEPRTGADGYTF,TGTGCCACCAGTGAACCAAGGACAGGGGCGGATGGCTACACCTTC
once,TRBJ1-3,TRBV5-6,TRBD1,CASSLRQGRNTIYF,TGTGCCAGCAGCCTGAGACAGGGGAGAAACACCATATATTTT
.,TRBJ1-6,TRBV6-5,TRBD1,CASSRGQENSPLHF,TGTGCCAGCAGTCGAGGACAGGAGAATTCACCCCTCCACTTT
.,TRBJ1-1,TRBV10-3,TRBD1,CATAGQDLREAFF,TGTGCCACCGCAGGACAGGACCTACGTGAAGCTTTCTTT
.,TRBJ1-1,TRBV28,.,CASSPRGQGGTEAFF,TGTGCCAGCAGTCCCCGGGGACAAGGGGGCACTGAAGCTTTCTTT
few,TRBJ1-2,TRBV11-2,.,CASSPSPLGRVAYGYTF,TGTGCCAGCAGTCCCAGCCCTCTCGGCAGGGTGGCCTATGGCTACACCTTC
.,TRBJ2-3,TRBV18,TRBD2,CASSPQSRIAGIQQGQYF,TGTGCCAGCTCACCCCAAAGTAGGATAGCGGGGATCCAACAGGGGCAGTATTTT
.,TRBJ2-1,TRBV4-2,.,CASSSRLVTDVFNEQFF,TGTGCCAGCAGCTCACGGCTCGTCACGGATGTGTTCAATGAGCAGTTCTTC
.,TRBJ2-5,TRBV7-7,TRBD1,CASSLTAGGRETQYF,TGTGCCAGCAGCTTAACGGCAGGGGGCAGAGAGACCCAGTACTTC
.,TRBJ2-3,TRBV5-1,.,CASSLEWGATDTQYF,TGCGCCAGCAGCTTGGAATGGGGAGCCACAGATACGCAGTATTTT
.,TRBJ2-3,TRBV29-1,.,CSVEPQQGPSTDTQYF,TGCAGCGTTGAGCCCCAACAGGGCCCTAGCACAGATACGCAGTATTTT
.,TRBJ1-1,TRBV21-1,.,CASRKKMDGTGGPAGTEAFF,TGTGCCAGCAGAAAAAAAATGGACGGGACAGGGGGACCGGCGGGCACTGAAGCTTTCTTT
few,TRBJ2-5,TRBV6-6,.,CASSYSRTDQETQYF,TGTGCCAGCAGTTACTCGAGGACAGACCAAGAGACCCAGTACTTC
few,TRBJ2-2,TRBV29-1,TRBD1,CSVDPTGAAGELFF,TGCAGCGTTGACCCGACAGGGGCGGCCGGGGAGCTGTTTTTT
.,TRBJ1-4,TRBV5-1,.,CASSPDGGEKLFF,TGCGCCAGCAGCCCGGATGGGGGGGAAAAACTGTTTTTT
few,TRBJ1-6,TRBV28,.,CASRQQGDNSPLHF,TGTGCCAGCAGGCAACAGGGAGACAATTCACCCCTCCACTTT
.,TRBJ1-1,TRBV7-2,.,CASSRGGTNTEAFF,TGTGCCAGCAGCCGGGGAGGGACGAACACTGAAGCTTTCTTT
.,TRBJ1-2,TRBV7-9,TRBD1,CASSLGQGMYGYTF,TGTGCCAGCAGCCTAGGACAGGGAATGTATGGCTACACCTTC
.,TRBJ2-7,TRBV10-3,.,CAIRARDTYSYEQYF,TGTGCCATCAGGGCCCGGGACACCTACTCCTACGAGCAGTACTTC
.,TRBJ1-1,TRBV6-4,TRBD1,CASSDSTGTGTTKAFF,TGTGCCAGCAGTGACTCGACCGGGACAGGGACTACTAAAGCTTTCTTT
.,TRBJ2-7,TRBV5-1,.,CASSWGTVMEQYF,TGCGCCAGCAGCTGGGGGACGGTTATGGAGCAGTACTTC